This TCR beta chain derives from a study of ipilimumab plus nivolumab after autologous stem cell transplantation. Study summary: Typical patient got 5 or 6 ipilimumab doses and 7 or 8 nivolumab doses (median).

Starting 14 to 28 days after autologous transplant, ipilimumab 1 mg/kg was given. Dosing: nivolumab 3 mg/kg IV, weeks 1, 4, 7, 10, then every two weeks to week 26. V was trimmed by 0 bases and J by 7 bases, leaving 9 bases between them. CDR1 and CDR2 from the germline V gene are SGHTA and FQGNSA. This CDR3 is built from 13 residues. The protocol was immunoSEQ multiplex PCR, while the TCRdb copy is restricted to in-frame clones and leaves out a portion. The sample has some 87,000 clones, 65% to 85% seen once. This TCR was recovered from a male donor with diffuse large B-cell lymphoma. Sequences were derived from PBMCs, sampled in a trial of ipilimumab plus nivolumab as post-transplant consolidation. This chain connects TRBV7-2 to TRBJ1-1; D not certain. Here the CDR3 reads CASSLAVGIEAFF. CDR3 sequence (DNA): TGTGCCAGCAGCTTAGCGGTGGGGATTGAAGCTTTCTTT.